The clone carrying this T cell receptor beta chain showed up many times. The target antigen is unknown. The sample is drawn from a study of tumor-infiltrating lymphocytes in primary liver carcinoma. Co-extracted RNA and DNA came from about 19-30 mg of unsorted bulk tissue. Resection treated the patients' primary liver carcinoma. The study, taken as a whole, reports: Significantly larger top-250-clone fractions were found in tumors than in blood (p = 0.039).

Trimming removed 5 bases from V and 0 bases from J, with 9 bases in between. CDR3 length: 14 residues. Germline CDR1 reads MNHEY; CDR2 reads SVGAGI. Total RNA (approximately 0.5 ug) served as template for TCR beta cDNA synthesis primed by a constant-region primer. Slightly modified ARM-PCR, run as three nested multiplex PCR rounds, produced the TCR beta libraries. TRBV1-TRBV30 forward primers and a C-beta reverse primer were used in the first two PCR rounds, which each ran for about 10 cycles. Each CDR3 protein is one row after TCRdb ran MiXCR on the multiplex PCR reads. The table lists fewer than 150,000 distinct CDR3 sequences, 55% to 75% of them singletons.

Material for sequencing was liver tumor tissue from sampling region 1. Subset of the sample: tumor region T1, superior pole. This sequence joins TRBV6-5 and TRBJ2-3; no reliable D call. This TCR came from a woman in her fifties or sixties with primary liver carcinoma and hepatitis B virus infection. CDR3 loop: CASSPTASTDTQYF. For the CDR3, the DNA is TGTGCCAGCAGTCCGACGGCTAGCACAGATACGCAGTATTTT.